The rows below give T cell receptor beta chains drawn from one sample of a study of blood T cell repertoires in COVID-19. Assay used: immunoSEQ multiplex PCR; TCRdb lists only in-frame clones, some missing. This table holds more than 200,000 clones, around 80% found once. Material for sequencing was PBMCs or T cells enriched from blood (not recorded which). Receptors originate from a man aged 30 to 39 with acute COVID-19. CDR3s leave out the opening cysteine and the closing phenylalanine or tryptophan.

v_call	cdr3_aa
TRBV4-2	ASSQDTGQFNEQF
TRBV7-6	ASSLGSTASTDTQY
TRBV5-4	ASSLRGTNYGYT
TRBV3-1/TRBV3-2	ASSSLQDRRNEAF
TRBV5-1	ASSRTGVPYEQY
TRBV4-2	ASSQEVDRGWDEQF
TRBV7-9	ASSPVGSSYNSPLH
TRBV6-5	ASTSGSSYEQY
TRBV6-5	ASKVGRGPRETQY
TRBV10-2	ASSRGGRLGTEAF
TRBV2	ASSVLAGEETQY
TRBV20-1	SVQGLSGYT
TRBV18	ASSPQGSVNTEAF
TRBV21-1	ASTPERQQSNYGYT
TRBV5-1	ASAPREGLTGELF
TRBV2	ASVRQAWTYEQY
TRBV4-1	ASSQGWDTDIYGYT
TRBV11-2	ASSLGTSSGNTIY